Listed below are T cell receptor beta chains from one sample, sequenced in a study of blood T cell repertoires in COVID-19. Clones were sequenced by immunoSEQ multiplex PCR, and TCRdb holds only the in-frame ones, with some missing. This table holds a few hundred thousand clones, 80% to 85% found once. The sample consisted of PBMCs or T cells enriched from blood (not recorded which). These receptors were collected from a man in his forties or fifties who had recovered from COVID-19. The CDR3 runs from the conserved cysteine through the conserved F or W. The D gene is left open where the match is weak. Expanded clones get a size class; other rows say once, few or many, or leave the size out.

CASSFFTGHYGYTF,TGTGCCAGCAGTTTCTTTACAGGGCACTATGGCTACACCTTC,TRBJ1-2,NA,TRBV28,NA
CASSRSTGGLGKLFF,TGCGCCAGCAGCCGTTCGACAGGGGGTTTAGGAAAACTGTTTTTT,TRBJ1-4,TRBD1,TRBV4-1,few
CASSQDQVRQGTNEKLFF,TGCGCCAGCAGCCAAGATCAGGTGCGACAGGGCACTAATGAAAAACTGTTTTTT,TRBJ1-4,TRBD1,TRBV4-3,NA
CASSLSTGGGETQYF,TGTGCCAGCAGCTTATCCACAGGGGGAGGAGAGACCCAGTACTTC,TRBJ2-5,TRBD1,TRBV11-2,NA
CASSQSSGTLYNEQFF,TGCGCCAGCAGCCAGTCTAGCGGGACCCTCTACAATGAGCAGTTCTTC,TRBJ2-1,TRBD2,TRBV4-3,NA
CASGDGQGWGWTEAFF,TGTGCTAGTGGTGACGGACAGGGATGGGGCTGGACTGAAGCTTTCTTT,TRBJ1-1,TRBD1,TRBV12-5,NA
CASSLLSPYEQYF,TGTGCCAGCAGCTTATTAAGCCCCTACGAGCAGTACTTC,TRBJ2-7,NA,TRBV7-2,NA
CASSLSPLGQGDTGELFF,TGCGCCAGCAGCTTGTCCCCCCTCGGCCAGGGGGACACCGGGGAGCTGTTTTTT,TRBJ2-2,TRBD1,TRBV5-1,NA
CASRLSGRAYNEQFF,TGTGCCAGCAGACTTAGCGGGAGGGCCTACAATGAGCAGTTCTTC,TRBJ2-1,TRBD2,TRBV6-5,NA
CASSEAWGRRTNSPLHF,TGTGCCAGCAGTGAAGCTTGGGGCCGACGGACAAATTCACCCCTCCACTTT,TRBJ1-6,NA,TRBV6-1,NA
CASSPELTSGNTIYF,TGTGCCAGCAGCCCGGAGCTTACCTCTGGAAACACCATATATTTT,TRBJ1-3,NA,TRBV6-5,few
CASSSKEGEEKLFF,TGTGCCAGCAGCTCTAAAGAGGGGGAGGAAAAACTGTTTTTT,TRBJ1-4,NA,TRBV5-4,NA
CASSPRTDRYNEQFF,TGTGCCAGCAGCCCCCGGACAGACCGTTACAATGAGCAGTTCTTC,TRBJ2-1,NA,TRBV7-2,NA
CASTPGGGTEAFF,TGTGCCAGCACCCCGGGAGGGGGAACTGAAGCTTTCTTT,TRBJ1-1,NA,TRBV6-5,once
CASSQVGRDGGRDTQYF,TGTGCCAGCAGCCAAGTGGGGCGGGATGGAGGTAGGGATACGCAGTATTTT,TRBJ2-3,NA,TRBV3-1/TRBV3-2,NA
CASSLPRGYNEQFF,TGTGCCAGCAGCTTACCGCGGGGATACAATGAGCAGTTCTTC,TRBJ2-1,NA,TRBV11-3,NA
CASSLLAGSTDTQYF,TGTGCCAGCAGCCTCCTAGCGGGGTCCACAGATACGCAGTATTTT,TRBJ2-3,TRBD2,TRBV14,NA
CASSSLNSPLHF,TGTGCCAGCAGCTCCCTAAATTCACCCCTCCACTTT,TRBJ1-6,NA,TRBV5-8,NA
CASSPARRDLKTQYF,TGTGCCAGCAGCCCTGCCCGGCGGGATCTCAAGACCCAGTACTTC,TRBJ2-5,NA,TRBV7-2,once
CASSAGGTDTQYF,TGCGCCAGCAGCGCGGGGGGCACAGATACGCAGTATTTT,TRBJ2-3,TRBD2,TRBV5-1,NA
CASSPTYNGNTIYF,TGTGCCAGCAGTCCAACTTATAATGGAAACACCATATATTTT,TRBJ1-3,NA,TRBV27,NA
CAISDEGRASYEQYF,TGTGCCATCAGTGATGAGGGCCGAGCATCCTACGAGCAGTACTTC,TRBJ2-7,NA,TRBV10-3,NA
CASSYGQGTDTQYF,TGTGCCAGCAGCTACGGACAGGGAACAGATACGCAGTATTTT,TRBJ2-3,TRBD1,TRBV7-2,few
CASSTTGDFFTDTQYF,TGTGCCAGCAGCACGACAGGGGACTTTTTCACAGATACGCAGTATTTT,TRBJ2-3,TRBD1,TRBV7-8,NA
CASSEPADGYTF,TGTGCCAGCAGTGAACCGGCGGATGGCTACACCTTC,TRBJ1-2,NA,TRBV6-1,NA
CASSSTLRGALARLADTQYF,TGTGCCAGCAGCTCTACGCTACGGGGGGCACTAGCTAGGCTTGCAGATACGCAGTATTTT,TRBJ2-3,NA,TRBV11-3,NA
CASSQTGSHGYTF,TGTGCCAGTAGTCAAACAGGGTCCCATGGCTACACCTTC,TRBJ1-2,NA,TRBV19,NA
CASSYTGGKNTEAFF,TGTGCCAGCAGTTACACAGGGGGCAAGAACACTGAAGCTTTCTTT,TRBJ1-1,TRBD1,TRBV7-3,NA
CASSLRGVSTNGELFF,TGTGCTAGCAGCTTGCGCGGGGTTTCTACTAACGGGGAGCTGTTTTTT,TRBJ2-2,NA,TRBV7-7,NA
CASSVPGGRYEQYF,TGTGCCAGCAGCGTGCCGGGGGGGAGGTACGAGCAGTACTTC,TRBJ2-7,TRBD2,TRBV9,NA
CASSQDEGVWETQYF,TGTGCCAGCAGCCAAGATGAAGGGGTATGGGAGACCCAGTACTTC,TRBJ2-5,NA,TRBV14,NA
CASSEYASGRGVETQYF,TGTGCCAGCAGTGAATACGCTAGCGGGAGAGGGGTAGAGACCCAGTACTTC,TRBJ2-5,TRBD2,TRBV6-1,once
CASSLEGQGNYGYTF,TGTGCCAGCAGCCTCGAGGGCCAGGGGAACTATGGCTACACCTTC,TRBJ1-2,NA,TRBV9,NA
CASTRGGGEKLFF,TGCGCCAGCACTCGGGGGGGCGGTGAAAAACTGTTTTTT,TRBJ1-4,NA,TRBV5-1,few
CASSPPSGGPGEQFF,TGTGCCAGCTCACCACCTAGCGGGGGGCCTGGTGAGCAGTTCTTC,TRBJ2-1,TRBD2,TRBV18,NA
CASGRGMGNQPQHF,TGTGCCAGCGGCAGGGGTATGGGCAATCAGCCCCAGCATTTT,TRBJ1-5,NA,TRBV18,NA
CASSLTDSGNTIYF,TGTGCCAGCAGCTTGACAGACAGTGGAAACACCATATATTTT,TRBJ1-3,NA,TRBV7-9,NA
CASSQAGHSNQPQHF,TGTGCCAGCAGCCAAGCTGGGCACTCAAATCAGCCCCAGCATTTT,TRBJ1-5,NA,TRBV3-1/TRBV3-2,once
CASSFPQADGGYTF,TGTGCCAGCAGTTTCCCCCAGGCCGATGGTGGCTACACCTTC,TRBJ1-2,NA,TRBV28,NA
CASSYGVLFGGPYGYTF,TGTGCCAGCAGTTATGGTGTGTTATTCGGCGGGCCCTATGGCTACACCTTC,TRBJ1-2,NA,TRBV6-2/TRBV6-3,NA
CASSRTGGGSQPQHF,TGTGCCAGCAGCCGGACAGGGGGAGGGAGCCAGCCCCAGCATTTT,TRBJ1-5,TRBD1,TRBV28,few
CASSLEGTSGGTQYF,TGTGCCAGCAGCTTGGAGGGGACTAGCGGGGGTACGCAGTATTTT,TRBJ2-3,TRBD2,TRBV5-6,NA
CASSEAHSGLVYEQYF,TGTGCCAGCAGTGAAGCTCATTCGGGATTAGTCTACGAGCAGTACTTC,TRBJ2-7,NA,TRBV6-1,NA
CASSISGSSGSFRNEQFF,TGTGCCAGTAGTATATCCGGTAGTAGCGGGAGCTTCAGGAATGAGCAGTTCTTC,TRBJ2-1,TRBD2,TRBV19,once
CACRRQGSFYEQYF,TGTGCCTGCCGCCGACAGGGATCTTTCTACGAGCAGTACTTC,TRBJ2-7,TRBD1,TRBV6-2/TRBV6-3,NA
CASSLAISGYTDTQYF,TGCGCCAGCAGCTTGGCCATTAGCGGCTACACAGATACGCAGTATTTT,TRBJ2-3,NA,TRBV5-1,NA
CASSSLDRGGMNTEAFF,TGCGCCAGCAGCTCCCTCGACAGGGGGGGAATGAACACTGAAGCTTTCTTT,TRBJ1-1,TRBD1,TRBV5-1,NA
CASSQSGREQFF,TGTGCCAGCAGCCAAAGCGGGCGGGAGCAGTTCTTC,TRBJ2-1,NA,TRBV3-1/TRBV3-2,NA
CASIKPGQTFSYTF,TGTGCCAGCATTAAACCCGGACAGACCTTTAGCTACACCTTC,TRBJ1-2,NA,TRBV28,NA
CASRPTQGNYGYTF,TGTGCCAGCAGACCGACACAGGGGAACTATGGCTACACCTTC,TRBJ1-2,TRBD1,TRBV6-5,NA
CASSQLGDYGYTF,TGTGCCAGCAGCCAACTAGGCGACTATGGCTACACCTTC,TRBJ1-2,NA,TRBV3-1/TRBV3-2,NA